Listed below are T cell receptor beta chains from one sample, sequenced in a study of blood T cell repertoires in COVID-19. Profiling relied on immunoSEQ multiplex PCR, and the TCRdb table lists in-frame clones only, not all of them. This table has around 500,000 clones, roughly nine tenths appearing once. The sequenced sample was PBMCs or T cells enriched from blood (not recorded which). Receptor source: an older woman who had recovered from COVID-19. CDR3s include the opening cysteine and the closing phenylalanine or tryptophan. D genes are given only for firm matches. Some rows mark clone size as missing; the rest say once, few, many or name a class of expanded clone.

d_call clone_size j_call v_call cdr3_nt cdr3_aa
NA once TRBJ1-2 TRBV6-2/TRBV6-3 TGTGCCAGCAGTTACTCCGAAGCCGCTTTCTATGGCTACACCTTC CASSYSEAAFYGYTF
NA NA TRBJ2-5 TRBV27 TGTGCCAACAGTTATCTACAGGGAGGGGAGACCCAGTACTTC CANSYLQGGETQYF
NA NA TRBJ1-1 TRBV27 TGTGCCAGCAGACTAAGGTTCGAGCGCCCGAACACTGAAGCTTTCTTT CASRLRFERPNTEAFF
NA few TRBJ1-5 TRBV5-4 TGTGCCAGCAGCCCAGGACTTAATCAGCCCCAGCATTTT CASSPGLNQPQHF
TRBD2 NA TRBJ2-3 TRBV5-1 TGCGCCAGCAGCTTGCTAGCGGGGACCACTAGCACAGATACGCAGTATTTT CASSLLAGTTSTDTQYF
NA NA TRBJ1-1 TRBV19 TGTGCCAGTAGTATCAAGAGAAACACTGAAGCTTTCTTT CASSIKRNTEAFF
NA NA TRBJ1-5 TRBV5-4 TGTGCCAGCAGCTTGGGCGGTGATCAGCCCCAGCATTTT CASSLGGDQPQHF
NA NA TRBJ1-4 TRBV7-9 TGTGCCAGCAGCGTAGGGACATCTGAAAAACTGTTTTTT CASSVGTSEKLFF
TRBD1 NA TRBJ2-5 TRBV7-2 TGTGCCAGCAGTCGGGACAGGACAGAGACCCAGTACTTC CASSRDRTETQYF
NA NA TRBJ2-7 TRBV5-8 TGTGCCACCCACCCCGGGCAGGGGACCTACGAGCAGTACTTC CATHPGQGTYEQYF
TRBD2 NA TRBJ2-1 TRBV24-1 TGTGCCACCAGTGAGCCGGGGGGAAGCAATGAGCAGTTCTTC CATSEPGGSNEQFF
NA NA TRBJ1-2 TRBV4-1 TGCGCCAGCAGCCAAGATTGGGCCCGTATCGGGACTGAAGATTACACCTTC CASSQDWARIGTEDYTF
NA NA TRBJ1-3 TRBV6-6 TGTGCCAGCAGCCTTGACAACAGTGCGAATGGAAACACCATATATTTT CASSLDNSANGNTIYF
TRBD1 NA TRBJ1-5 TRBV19 TGTGCCAGTACGGACAGGGGCGACTCCAATCAGCCCCAGCATTTT CASTDRGDSNQPQHF
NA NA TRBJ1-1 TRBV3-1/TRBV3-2 TGTGCCAGCAGCCCGGACAGTGGCACTGAAGCTTTCTTT CASSPDSGTEAFF
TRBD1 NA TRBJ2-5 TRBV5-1 TGCGCCAGCAACCCTGGACAGGGGGCGGGGGAGACCCAGTACTTC CASNPGQGAGETQYF
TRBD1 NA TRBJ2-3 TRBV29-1 TGCAGCTGGGCGGGGACAGGGTCCACAGATACGCAGTATTTT CSWAGTGSTDTQYF
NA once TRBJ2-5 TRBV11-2 TGTGCCAGCGGGCGGGGGCTACAAGAGACCCAGTACTTC CASGRGLQETQYF
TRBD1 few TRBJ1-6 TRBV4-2 TGTGCCAGCAGCCAAGTAACCGCCGGGACAGGGGGTTCACCCCTCCACTTT CASSQVTAGTGGSPLHF
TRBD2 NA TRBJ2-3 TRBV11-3 TGTGCCAGCAGCTTAGATGCCGCACTAGCGGGGACACACACAGATACGCAGTATTTT CASSLDAALAGTHTDTQYF
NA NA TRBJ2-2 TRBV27 TGTGCCAGCAGTTTTTTACGTCCGGGCACCGGGGAGCTGTTTTTT CASSFLRPGTGELFF
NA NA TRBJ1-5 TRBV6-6 TGTGCCAGCAGTGACCCCCCAGGGAATCAGCCCCAGCATTTT CASSDPPGNQPQHF
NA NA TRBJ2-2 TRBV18 TGTGCCAGCTCGCCCTTCTCGGGTCCGAACACCGGGGAGCTGTTTTTT CASSPFSGPNTGELFF
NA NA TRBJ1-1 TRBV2 TGTGCCAGCATGAGTGGGACATGGGGGACTGAAGCTTTCTTT CASMSGTWGTEAFF
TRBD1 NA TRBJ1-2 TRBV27 TGTGCCAGCAGTTTAGGGGCCGGACAGGGGGCTACCTATGGCTACACCTTC CASSLGAGQGATYGYTF
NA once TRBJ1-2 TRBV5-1 TGCGCCAGCAGCGGCGATACAGGGTCGTATGGCTACACCTTC CASSGDTGSYGYTF
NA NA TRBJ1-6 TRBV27 TGTGCCAGCAGTTTTTCTCGGGGTTCCTATAATTCACCCCTCCACTTT CASSFSRGSYNSPLHF
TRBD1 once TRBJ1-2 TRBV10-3 TGTGCCATCAGTGCGGGACAGGGGCAGAGGTATTTGACCTTC CAISAGQGQRYLTF
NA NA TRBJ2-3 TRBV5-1 TGCGCCAGCAGCTTGGAAGCGGCTCGCACAGATACGCAGTATTTT CASSLEAARTDTQYF
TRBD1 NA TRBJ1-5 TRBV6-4 TGTGCCAGCAGTCCACAGGGGCAACCTAGCAATCAGCCCCAGCATTTT CASSPQGQPSNQPQHF
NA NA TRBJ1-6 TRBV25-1 TGTGCCAGCAGCCCGGACATTAATTCACCCCTCCACTTT CASSPDINSPLHF
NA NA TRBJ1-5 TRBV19 TGTGCCAGTAGACCAGGGGTGTTGAGCAATCAGCCCCAGCATTTT CASRPGVLSNQPQHF
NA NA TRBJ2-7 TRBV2 TGTGCCAGTCGCCTAACAGGGCTTAGCGACGAGCAGTACTTC CASRLTGLSDEQYF
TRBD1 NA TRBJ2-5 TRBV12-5 TGTGCTAGTGGTTTGGGACGCCTGGGACAGCCTCAAGAGACCCAGTACTTC CASGLGRLGQPQETQYF
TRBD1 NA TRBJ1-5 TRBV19 TGTGCCAGTAGTACATGGACAGGGAATCAGCCCCAGCATTTT CASSTWTGNQPQHF
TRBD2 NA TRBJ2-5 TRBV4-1 TGCGCCAGCAGCCAAGAGGCTCGGGGGGGCAGGGAGACCCAGTACTTC CASSQEARGGRETQYF
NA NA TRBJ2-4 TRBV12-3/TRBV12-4 TGTGCCAGCAGTAAAGGGGAAAACATTCAGTACTTC CASSKGENIQYF
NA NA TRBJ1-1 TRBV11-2 TGTGCCAGCAGCTTAATTCTCAACACTGAAGCTTTCTTT CASSLILNTEAFF
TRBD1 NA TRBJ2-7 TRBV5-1 TGCGCCAGCAGCCCACGACAGGGTTTAGCCGAGCAGTACTTC CASSPRQGLAEQYF
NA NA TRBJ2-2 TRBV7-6 TGTGCCAGCAGCTTGAGGAAATTGAACACCGGGGAGCTGTTTTTT CASSLRKLNTGELFF
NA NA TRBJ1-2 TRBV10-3 TGTGCCATCAGTGAAGGGATAGGGGCAGATTATGGCTACACCTTC CAISEGIGADYGYTF
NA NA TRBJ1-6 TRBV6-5 TGTGCCAGCACCTCGCCCCCCCAGCCAGGTTCACCCCTCCACTTT CASTSPPQPGSPLHF
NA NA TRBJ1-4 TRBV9 TGTGCCAGCAGCGGGCCCAGCCAGGGCCATGAAAAACTGTTTTTT CASSGPSQGHEKLFF
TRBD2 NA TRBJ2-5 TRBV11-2 TGTGCCAGCAGCTTAGCAGGCGGGGGGGGACAAGAGACCCAGTACTTC CASSLAGGGGQETQYF
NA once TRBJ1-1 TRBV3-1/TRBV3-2 TGTGCCAGCAGCCAGAGGGGGTCCACTGAAGCTTTCTTT CASSQRGSTEAFF
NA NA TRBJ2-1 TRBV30 TGTGCCTGGAGTGTACTAGGGGGAAATGAGCAGTTCTTC CAWSVLGGNEQFF
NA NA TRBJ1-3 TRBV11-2 TGTGCCAGCAGCCCTCGGAGTCCTTTGATTTCTGGAAACACCATATATTTT CASSPRSPLISGNTIYF
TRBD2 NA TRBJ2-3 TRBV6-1 TGTGCCAGCAGTGAAGCGCTAGCGGGGGGCACAGATACGCAGTATTTT CASSEALAGGTDTQYF
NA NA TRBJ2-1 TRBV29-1 TGCAGCGTGGCCCCCTGGGCGTCAGATGAGCAGTTCTTC CSVAPWASDEQFF
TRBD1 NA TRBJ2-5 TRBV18 TGTGCCAGCTCACCACCTTCCAGGGGGCTGCAAGAGACCCAGTACTTC CASSPPSRGLQETQYF